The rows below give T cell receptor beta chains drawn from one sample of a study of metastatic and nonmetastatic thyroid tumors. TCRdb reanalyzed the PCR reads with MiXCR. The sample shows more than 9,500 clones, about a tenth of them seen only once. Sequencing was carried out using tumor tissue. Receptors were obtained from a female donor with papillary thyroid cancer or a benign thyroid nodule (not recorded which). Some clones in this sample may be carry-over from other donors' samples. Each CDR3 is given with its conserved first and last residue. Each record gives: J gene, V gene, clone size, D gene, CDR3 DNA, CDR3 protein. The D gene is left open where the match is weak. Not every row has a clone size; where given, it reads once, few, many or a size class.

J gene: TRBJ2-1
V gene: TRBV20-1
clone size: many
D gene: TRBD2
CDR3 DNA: TGCAGTGCTGTTAGCGGGGGGGACGGTGTGGAGCAGTTCTTC
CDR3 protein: CSAVSGGDGVEQFF

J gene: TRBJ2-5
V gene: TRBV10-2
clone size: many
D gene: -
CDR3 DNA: TGCGCCAGCAGTGCTAAACGCTACGATTGGGGTCGGGAGACCCAGTACTTC
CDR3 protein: CASSAKRYDWGRETQYF

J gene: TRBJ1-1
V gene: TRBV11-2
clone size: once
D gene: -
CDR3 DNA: TGTGCCAGCAGCGGGGGCCCTTTT
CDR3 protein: CASSGGPF

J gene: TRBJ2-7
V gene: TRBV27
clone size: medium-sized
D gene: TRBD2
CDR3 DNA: TGTGCCAGCAGTATTCAGCGGGGGGTGACCTCCTACGAGCAGTACTTC
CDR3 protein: CASSIQRGVTSYEQYF

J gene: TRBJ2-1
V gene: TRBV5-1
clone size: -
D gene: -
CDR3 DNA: TGCGCCAGCAGCTTGGGGCAGGACTCCTACAATGAGCAGTTCTTC
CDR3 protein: CASSLGQDSYNEQFF

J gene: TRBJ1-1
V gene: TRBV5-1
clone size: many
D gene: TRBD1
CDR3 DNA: TGCGCCAGCAGCTTGGGACAGGGTGAAGTTGTACTAACTCTTTTCTTT
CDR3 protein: CASSLGQGEVVLTLFF

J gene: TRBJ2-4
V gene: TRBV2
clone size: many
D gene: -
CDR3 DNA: TGTGCCAGCAGGAGGGCTACGGGTCTAGCCAAAAACATTCAGTACTTC
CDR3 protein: CASRRATGLAKNIQYF

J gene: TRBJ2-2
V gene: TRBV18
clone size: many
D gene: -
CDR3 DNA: TGTGCCAGCTCACGCGACCGGGAGCTGTTTTTT
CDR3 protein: CASSRDRELFF

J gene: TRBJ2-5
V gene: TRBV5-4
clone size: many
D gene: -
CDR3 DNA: TGTGCCAGCAGATCCCTGGGGGGGACAGGTGGAAAGACCCAGTACTTC
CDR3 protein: CASRSLGGTGGKTQYF

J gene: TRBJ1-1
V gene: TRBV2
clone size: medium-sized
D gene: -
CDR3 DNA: TGTGCCAGCATTCCCGACGGTGGCAACACTGAAGCTTTCTTT
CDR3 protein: CASIPDGGNTEAFF

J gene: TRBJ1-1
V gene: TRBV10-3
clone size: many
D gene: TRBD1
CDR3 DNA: TGTGCCATCAGCCAGACAGGGCCAGCTTTCTTT
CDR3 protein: CAISQTGPAFF

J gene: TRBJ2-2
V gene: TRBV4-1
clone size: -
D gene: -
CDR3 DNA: TGCGCCAGCAGCCAAGATTTTAGCGTAGGACAGAAACAAAACACCGGGGAGCTGTTTTTT
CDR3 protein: CASSQDFSVGQKQNTGELFF

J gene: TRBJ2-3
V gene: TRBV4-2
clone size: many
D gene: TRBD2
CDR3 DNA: TGTGCCAGCAGCCTTTTAGCGGGAGTGTTGAGCACAGATACGCAGTATTTT
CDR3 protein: CASSLLAGVLSTDTQYF

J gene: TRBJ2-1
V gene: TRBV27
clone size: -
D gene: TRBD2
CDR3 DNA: TGTGCCAGCAGTTTGACTAGCGGGACTTACAATGAGCAGTTCTTC
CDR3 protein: CASSLTSGTYNEQFF

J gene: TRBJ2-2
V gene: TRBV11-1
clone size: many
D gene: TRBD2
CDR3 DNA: TGTGCCAGCAGCTTAAGGATAGCGGGGGGCACCGGGGAGCTGTTTTTT
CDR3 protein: CASSLRIAGGTGELFF

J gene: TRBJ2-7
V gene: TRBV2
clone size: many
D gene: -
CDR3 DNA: TGTGCCAGCAGCCCCACCGTTCGGACAGCTAACCTTTACGAGCAGTACTTC
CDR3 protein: CASSPTVRTANLYEQYF

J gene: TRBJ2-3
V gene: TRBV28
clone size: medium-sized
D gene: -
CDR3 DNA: TGTGCCAGCAGTTTTGTGGGGGGACTGGGGACGCAGTATTTT
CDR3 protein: CASSFVGGLGTQYF

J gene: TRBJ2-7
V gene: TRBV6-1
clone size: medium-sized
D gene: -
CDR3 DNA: TGTGCCAGCAGGGGGACGGAGACCTACGAGCAGTACTTC
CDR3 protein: CASRGTETYEQYF

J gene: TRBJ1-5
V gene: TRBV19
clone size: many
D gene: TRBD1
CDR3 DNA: TGTGCCAGTAGCGATCTCCCGGGACAGAAACTATATCAGCCCCAGCATTTT
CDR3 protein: CASSDLPGQKLYQPQHF

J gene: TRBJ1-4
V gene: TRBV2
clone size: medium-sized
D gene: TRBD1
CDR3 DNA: TGTGCCAGCAGTGAACAGGGGGCTTGGGAAAAACTGTTTTTT
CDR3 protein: CASSEQGAWEKLFF

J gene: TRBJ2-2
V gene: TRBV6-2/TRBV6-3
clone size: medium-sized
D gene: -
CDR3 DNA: TGTGCCAGCAGAACAGTGTCGTCGAACACCGGGGAGCTGTTTTTT
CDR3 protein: CASRTVSSNTGELFF

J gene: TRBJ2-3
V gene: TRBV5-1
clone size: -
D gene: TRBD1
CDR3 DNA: TGCGCCAGCAGCACTACAGGGGGCAGCACAGATGCGCAGTATTTT
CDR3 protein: CASSTTGGSTDAQYF

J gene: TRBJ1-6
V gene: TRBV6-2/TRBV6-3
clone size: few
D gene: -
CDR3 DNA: TGTGCCAGCAGTTACGGGGGTTGGGACTCACCCCTCCACTTT
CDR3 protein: CASSYGGWDSPLHF

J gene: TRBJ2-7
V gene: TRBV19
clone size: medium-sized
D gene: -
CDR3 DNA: TGTGCCAGTAGTATACCCGGCAGGGCCGTCTACTTC
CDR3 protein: CASSIPGRAVYF

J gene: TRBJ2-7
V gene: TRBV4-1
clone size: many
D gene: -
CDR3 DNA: TGCGCCAGCAGCCAAGACCCACTCCATTGTGAGCAGTACTTC
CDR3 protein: CASSQDPLHCEQYF

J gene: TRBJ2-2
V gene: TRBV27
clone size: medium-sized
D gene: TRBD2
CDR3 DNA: TGTGCCAACAGTTCAGGGACTAGCGGGTTCGGGGAGCTGTTTTTT
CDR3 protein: CANSSGTSGFGELFF

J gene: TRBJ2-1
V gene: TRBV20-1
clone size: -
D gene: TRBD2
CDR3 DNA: TGCAGTGCCAAAGCGGGGGGGCTCTCAGGCAATGAGCAGTTCTTC
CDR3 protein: CSAKAGGLSGNEQFF

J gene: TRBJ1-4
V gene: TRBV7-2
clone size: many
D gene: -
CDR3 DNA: TGTGCCAGCAGGTTGGGGGATACAACTAATGAAAAACTGTTTTTT
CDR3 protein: CASRLGDTTNEKLFF

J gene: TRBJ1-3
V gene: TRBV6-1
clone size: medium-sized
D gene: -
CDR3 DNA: TGTGCCAGCAGTGAAATCGGACTCTCTGGAAACACCATATATTTT
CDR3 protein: CASSEIGLSGNTIYF

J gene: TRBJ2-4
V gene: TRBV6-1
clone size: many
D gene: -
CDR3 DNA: TGTGCCAGCAGCCCGCTCGACCTGGACATTCAGTACTTC
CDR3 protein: CASSPLDLDIQYF

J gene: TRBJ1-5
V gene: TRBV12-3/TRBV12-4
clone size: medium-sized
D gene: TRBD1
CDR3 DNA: TGTGCCAGCAGAGGACAGGATAATCAGCCCCAGCATTTT
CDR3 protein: CASRGQDNQPQHF

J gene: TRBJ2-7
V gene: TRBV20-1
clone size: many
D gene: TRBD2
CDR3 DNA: TGCAGTGCTAGTAGGGCGGGGGAGACCTACGAGCAGTACTTC
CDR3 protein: CSASRAGETYEQYF

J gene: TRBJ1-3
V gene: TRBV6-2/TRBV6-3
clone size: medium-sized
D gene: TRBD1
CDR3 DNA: TGTGCCAGCCTCTCCGGGACAGGGGCTGGAAACACCATATATTTT
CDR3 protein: CASLSGTGAGNTIYF

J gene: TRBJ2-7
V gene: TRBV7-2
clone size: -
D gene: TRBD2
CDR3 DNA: TGTGCCAGCAGCCCGTTAGCGGGGGGGTTGGGCGAGCAGTACTTC
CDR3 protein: CASSPLAGGLGEQYF

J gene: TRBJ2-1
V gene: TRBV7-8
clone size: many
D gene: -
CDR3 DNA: TGTGCCAGCAGCTTAGCCAGGGACAATGAGCAGTTCTTC
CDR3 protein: CASSLARDNEQFF

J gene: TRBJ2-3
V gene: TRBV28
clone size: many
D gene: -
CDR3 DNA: TGTGCCAGCAGTTTGGCGTCTGGGCGGACGCAGTATTTT
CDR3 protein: CASSLASGRTQYF

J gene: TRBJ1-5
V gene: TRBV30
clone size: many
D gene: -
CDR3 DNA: TGTGCCTGGAGTGGGGGTGTGGGGGCTCAGCCCCAGCATTTT
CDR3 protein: CAWSGGVGAQPQHF

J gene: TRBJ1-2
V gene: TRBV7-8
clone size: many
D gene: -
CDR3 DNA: TGTGCCAGCAGCTTCCAGGGGAGTGGGGCTAACTATGGCTACACCTTC
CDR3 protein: CASSFQGSGANYGYTF

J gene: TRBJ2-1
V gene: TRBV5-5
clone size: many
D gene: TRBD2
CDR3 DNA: TGTGCCAGCAGCTCCCTTGGGACTAGCACTGAGCAGTTCTTC
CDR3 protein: CASSSLGTSTEQFF

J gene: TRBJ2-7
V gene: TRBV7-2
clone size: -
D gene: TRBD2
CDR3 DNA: TGTGCCAGCAGCTCCGTAGCGGGCTACCCCTACGAGCAGTACTTC
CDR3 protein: CASSSVAGYPYEQYF

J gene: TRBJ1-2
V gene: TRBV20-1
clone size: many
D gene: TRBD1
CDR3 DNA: TGCAGTGCTATAGGGACAGGGTGGGGCTACACCTTC
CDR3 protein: CSAIGTGWGYTF

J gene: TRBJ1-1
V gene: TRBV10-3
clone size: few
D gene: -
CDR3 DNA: TGTGCCATCAGTGAGGGGGGGCAGAAAGCTTTCTTT
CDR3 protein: CAISEGGQKAFF

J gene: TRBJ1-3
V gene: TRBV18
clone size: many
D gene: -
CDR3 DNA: TGTGCCAGCTCACCGACCGGACAGTCTGGAAACACCATATATTTT
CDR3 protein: CASSPTGQSGNTIYF

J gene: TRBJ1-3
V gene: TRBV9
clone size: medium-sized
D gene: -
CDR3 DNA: TGTGCCAGCAGCGTAGGTTCTCCCATGGGGGGAAACACCATATATTTT
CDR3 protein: CASSVGSPMGGNTIYF

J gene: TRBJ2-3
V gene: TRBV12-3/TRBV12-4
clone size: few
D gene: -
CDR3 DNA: TGTGCCAGCAGTTTCCTACAGGACACTCCCACAGATACGCAGTATTTT
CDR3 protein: CASSFLQDTPTDTQYF

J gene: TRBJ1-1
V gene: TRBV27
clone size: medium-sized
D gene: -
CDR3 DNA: TGTGCCAGCAGTTTATTTTTTCAGGGGACCTCTATCACTGAAGCTTTCTTT
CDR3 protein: CASSLFFQGTSITEAFF

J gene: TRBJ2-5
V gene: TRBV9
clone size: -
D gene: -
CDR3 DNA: TGTGCCAGCAGCGTATCAGGTCAGGAGACCCAGCACTTC
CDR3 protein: CASSVSGQETQHF

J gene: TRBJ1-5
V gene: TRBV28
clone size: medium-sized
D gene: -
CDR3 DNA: TGTGCCAGCAGTACGACAAGGCCCCAGCATTTT
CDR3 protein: CASSTTRPQHF

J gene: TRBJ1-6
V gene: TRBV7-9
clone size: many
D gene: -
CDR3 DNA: TGTGCCAGCAGCTTAGGGGGAAATTCACCCCTCCACTTT
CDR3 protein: CASSLGGNSPLHF

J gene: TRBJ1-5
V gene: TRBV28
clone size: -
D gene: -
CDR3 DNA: TGTGCCAGCATACCCGCCCTAGAGGCCGGTCAGCCCCAGCACTTT
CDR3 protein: CASIPALEAGQPQHF

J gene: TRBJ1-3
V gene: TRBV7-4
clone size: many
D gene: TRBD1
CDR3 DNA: TGTGCCAGCAGCAAGGGTTCGGACAGGGGAAACACCATATATTTT
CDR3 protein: CASSKGSDRGNTIYF

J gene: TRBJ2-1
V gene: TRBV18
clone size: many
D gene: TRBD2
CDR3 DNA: TGTGCCAGCTCACCAAAAACTAGCGGGGGGAACAATGAGCAGTTCTTC
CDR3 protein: CASSPKTSGGNNEQFF

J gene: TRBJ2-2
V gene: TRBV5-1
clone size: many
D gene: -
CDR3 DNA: TGCGCCAGCAGCTTTGGAGCGAACACCGGGGAGCTGTTCTTT
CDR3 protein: CASSFGANTGELFF

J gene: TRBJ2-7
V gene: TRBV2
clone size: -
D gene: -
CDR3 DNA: TGTGCCAGCAGTGGTCCAGGGATCTACGAGCAGTACTTC
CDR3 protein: CASSGPGIYEQYF